Following are 26 T cell receptor beta chains from one sample sequenced in a study of cytomegalovirus exposure and HLA in healthy donors. PCR used 60 Vbeta primers and 13 Jbeta primers. Sequencing used immunoSEQ multiplex PCR; TCRdb keeps in-frame clones, though not all of them. In all, the sample yields fewer than 150,000 clones. The specimen sequenced was PBMCs. These receptors all come from a man aged 18 to 35 in good health and CMV-seronegative.

The V call is TRBV13, the J call TRBJ2-7; weak D call: TRBD2 (6 bases). Germline CDR1 and CDR2: PRHDT and FYEKMQ (reference sequence). Trimming cost V 5 bases and J 7 bases, with 24 bases left between them. The CDR3 has 16 residues. The CDR3 sequence: CASSPTWTISPGEQYF. The CDR3 DNA reads as TGTGCCAGCAGCCCAACCTGGACTATCTCCCCGGGGGAGCAGTACTTC.

The chain combines TRBV9 with TRBJ1-1, with D possibly TRBD1 on 6 matching bases. Between the trimmed V and J ends, which lost 3 bases and 1 base, there was a span of 16 bases. This CDR3 is 16 amino acids long. Germline CDR1 is SGDLS and CDR2 is YYNGEE. The CDR3 loop is CASSAGRGGRNTEAFF. The CDR3 DNA reads TGTGCCAGCAGCGCGGGGAGGGGGGGTCGGAACACTGAAGCTTTCTTT.

This chain joins TRBV9 and TRBJ2-5, with 8 bases identical to TRBD2. The tail of the sequence fits TRBJ2-7 better, so the J call may be wrong. Germline V CDR1 and CDR2: SGDLS, YYNGEE. The CDR3 contains 12 residues. The CDR3 DNA sequence: TGTGCCAGCAGCCCCCGGGGGGGCGAGCAGTACTTC. Protein sequence: CASSPRGGEQYF.

The chain is built from TRBV19 and TRBJ1-5, with 8 bases that match TRBD1. Germline-derived CDR1 and CDR2 are LNHDA and SQIVND (reference sequence). The CDR3 runs to 17 residues. J lost 6 bases, V lost 2 bases, and 12 bases had no gene match. CDR3 amino acids: CASSIREGRTGTQPQHF. CDR3 coding DNA: TGTGCCAGTAGTATAAGGGAGGGAAGGACAGGGACTCAGCCCCAGCATTTT.

V gene TRBV7-3 combines with J gene TRBJ2-5, with unresolved D. This CDR3 is 13 amino acids long. Germline lookup yields CDR1 SGHTA and CDR2 FQGTGA. V was trimmed by 3 bases and J by 1 base, leaving 6 bases between them. The CDR3 nucleotides are TGTGCCAGCAGCTTCGACTTCCAAGAGACCCAGTACTTC. Encoded protein: CASSFDFQETQYF.

CDR3 sequence: CASSPRTENTEAFF. The CDR3 DNA reads TGTGCCAGCAGCCCGAGGACAGAGAACACTGAAGCTTTCTTT. The J gene is TRBJ1-1, the V gene TRBV7-9, with D perhaps TRBD1 (6 bases). Per the germline V gene, CDR1 is SEHNR and CDR2 is FQNEAQ (reference sequence). V gave up 5 bases and J gave up 1 base, with 11 bases separating them. The CDR3 extends over 14 amino acids.

J is TRBJ1-4 and V is TRBV11-2; D possibly corresponds to TRBD1 (6 bases). The V end was cut by 6 bases, the J end by 7 bases, with 24 bases between. The CDR3 totals 17 residues. CDR1 is SGHAT and CDR2 is FQNNGV in the germline V gene. The CDR3 reads CASSHEGQLTGGEKLFF. In DNA form, the CDR3 reads TGTGCCAGCAGTCACGAGGGACAACTTACGGGGGGTGAAAAACTGTTTTTT.

This rearrangement joins TRBV10-3 to TRBJ2-3; 7 bases align to TRBD1. J was trimmed by 3 bases and V by 1 base; bases with no gene match: 7. The CDR3 sequence is 16 residues long. CDR1 is ENHRY and CDR2 is SYGVKD in the germline V gene. Here the CDR3 DNA reads TGTGCCATCAGTGAGTACAGGGGAATGGGGACAGATACGCAGTATTTT. Protein sequence: CAISEYRGMGTDTQYF.

This chain links TRBV25-1 with TRBJ1-2, with a tentative D call TRBD1 (6 bases). The length of the CDR3 is 15 residues. V lost 4 bases and J lost 4, with 16 bases in between. Germline V CDR1 and CDR2: MGHDK, SYGVNS. DNA of the CDR3: TGTGCCAGCAGTGTCACAGGGCCCCCCCTCTATGGCTACACCTTC. Amino acids: CASSVTGPPLYGYTF.

J is TRBJ2-1 and V is TRBV9; maybe TRBD2 (5 bases). This CDR3 is built from 13 residues. V lost 4 bases and J 7 bases, leaving 12 bases between the germline ends. The germline V gene has CDR1 SGDLS and CDR2 YYNGEE. The CDR3 bases are TGTGCCAGCAGCACGAGCATAGCGAATGAGCAGTTCTTC. Its protein is CASSTSIANEQFF.

The chain combines TRBV7-2 with TRBJ1-1; TRBD1 matches 8 bases. V trimming: 5 bases; J trimming: 7 bases; junction bases outside the gene matches: 9. The CDR3 length is 14 residues. Germline V gene lookup returns CDR1 SGHTA and CDR2 FQGNSA. The CDR3 protein is CASSVGQGFGEAFF. CDR3 sequence (DNA): TGTGCCAGCAGCGTTGGACAGGGTTTCGGTGAAGCTTTCTTT.

The chain links TRBV19 to TRBJ1-4; the D is unclear. This CDR3 is built from 15 residues. Germline V lookup: CDR1 LNHDA, CDR2 SQIVND (reference sequence). Trimming removed 5 bases from V and 0 bases from J, with 10 bases in between. Here the CDR3 DNA reads TGTGCCAGTAGTCCCGACGGAGCAACTAATGAAAAACTGTTTTTT. It yields the protein CASSPDGATNEKLFF.

V usage is TRBV6-4 and J usage is TRBJ1-2; D possibly corresponds to TRBD1 (6 bases). The CDR3 length is 13 residues. V was shortened by 11 bases and J by 8 bases, with 21 bases between the two germline ends. Germline CDR1 and CDR2: MRHNA and SNTAGT. The chain's CDR3 is CAGIQGRSAGYTF. The CDR3, as DNA: TGTGCCGGTATACAGGGAAGGTCGGCCGGCTACACCTTC.

This chain links TRBV7-8 with TRBJ1-5, with 8 positions matching TRBD1. CDR1 SGHVS and CDR2 FQNEAQ come from the germline V gene. This CDR3 has 13 amino acids. The V gene end was trimmed by 4 bases and the J gene end by 7 bases; junction bases not matched to a gene: 3. CDR3: CASSSGQAQPQHF. DNA of the CDR3: TGTGCCAGCAGCTCGGGACAGGCGCAGCCCCAGCATTTT.

The rearrangement uses TRBV10-3 and TRBJ1-2, with TRBD1 identical over 8 bases. This CDR3 has 12 amino acids. Germline lookup yields CDR1 ENHRY and CDR2 SYGVKD. Trimming took 11 bases from V and 8 from J; bases not matched to a gene: 10. The CDR3 nucleotides read TGTGCCTCCTCGACAGGGGACCGCGGCTACACCTTC. Translated, it gives CASSTGDRGYTF.

The chain uses TRBV30 and TRBJ1-5, with 8 bases lining up with TRBD1. Germline assignment: CDR1 GTSNPN and CDR2 SVGIG (reference sequence). CDR3 length equals 14 residues. The trim removed 2 bases at V and 3 bases at J, leaving 3 bases unmatched. Here the CDR3 reads CAWSTGGPNQPQHF. The CDR3 DNA follows: TGTGCCTGGAGTACAGGGGGTCCCAATCAGCCCCAGCATTTT. The full variable domain, completed using reference TRBV30 and TRBJ1-5, is SQTIHQWPATLVQPVGSPLSLECTVEGTSNPNLYWYRQAAGRGLQLLFYSVGIGQISSEVPQNLSASRPQDRQFILSSKKLLLSDSGFYLCAWSTGGPNQPQHFGDGTRLSIL.

The rearrangement uses TRBV9 and TRBJ2-2; D remains ambiguous. Deletions cut 0 bases from V and 6 bases from J, with 9 bases between. This CDR3 is 14 amino acids long. The V gene's germline CDR1 is SGDLS and CDR2 YYNGEE. This CDR3 reads CASSVEQIAGELFF. CDR3 coding DNA: TGTGCCAGCAGCGTAGAACAGATTGCCGGGGAGCTGTTTTTT.

V usage is TRBV30 and J usage is TRBJ2-1; TRBD2 aligns across 8 bases. Germline V lookup: CDR1 GTSNPN, CDR2 SVGIG (reference sequence). Germline trimming cut 2 bases from V and 2 bases from J; bases unmatched to any gene: 5. This CDR3 is built from 15 residues. CDR3 sequence reads: CAWSPGTSTYNEQFF. The DNA of the CDR3 is TGTGCCTGGAGTCCCGGGACTAGTACCTACAATGAGCAGTTCTTC.

A remark on this clone: A read error may produce the germline difference seen at one junction end. The V call is TRBV6-5, the J call TRBJ2-7, with 7 bases fitting TRBD1. Germline lookup yields CDR1 MNHEY and CDR2 SVGAGI. The CDR3 is 13 amino acids. The CDR3 DNA is TGTGCCAGCAGTCCCCGGGACAGTCTAGGGCAGTGCTTC. Its protein product is CASSPRDSLGQCF.

This chain joins TRBV29-1 and TRBJ2-3; 7 positions match TRBD1. V was pared by 5 bases and J by 4 bases, with 12 bases of the junction left unmatched. Germline values: CDR1 SQVTM, CDR2 ANQGSEA. The CDR3 runs 15 residues. The CDR3 reads CSVKGARLAPDTQYF. In nucleotides, the CDR3 is TGCAGCGTTAAGGGGGCGCGGCTAGCCCCAGATACGCAGTATTTT.

This chain connects TRBV9 to TRBJ1-1; possible D gene TRBD1, 5 bases. Germline CDR1 reads SGDLS; CDR2 reads YYNGEE. Trimming stripped 3 bases from V and 7 bases from J, with 13 bases between. This CDR3 contains 13 residues. In nucleotides, the CDR3 is TGTGCCAGCAGCGCCCAGCTAAGGGGTGAAGCTTTCTTT. This sequence encodes CASSAQLRGEAFF.

The rearrangement uses TRBV6-4 and TRBJ2-3; maybe TRBD1 (5 bases). The CDR3 loop spans 14 amino acids. V lost 7 bases and J 5 bases, leaving 16 bases between the germline ends. Looked up from germline, CDR1 is MRHNA and CDR2 is SNTAGT. CDR3 coding DNA: TGTGCCAGCAAGGTTAGCAGCGACAGAGATACGCAGTATTTT. It encodes CASKVSSDRDTQYF.

The gene calls are TRBV2 and TRBJ2-3; TRBD2 aligns across 7 bases. V trimming: 3 bases; J trimming: 3 bases; junction bases outside the gene matches: 3. Germline V lookup: CDR1 SNHLY, CDR2 FYNNEI. This CDR3 is 14 amino acids long. Written as DNA, the CDR3 is TGTGCCAGCAGTGAGACGGGGGGAACAGATACGCAGTATTTT. Translated, it gives CASSETGGTDTQYF. The full variable domain, rest sourced from reference TRBV2 and TRBJ2-3, is EPEVTQTPSHQVTQMGQEVILRCVPISNHLYFYWYRQILGQKVEFLVSFYNNEISEKSEIFDDQFSVERPDGSNFTLKIRSTKLEDSAMYFCASSETGGTDTQYFGPGTRLTVL.

Considering frequency, this clone is medium-sized. V is TRBV11-3 and J is TRBJ1-1; 10 bases agree with TRBD1. Germline V gives CDR1 SGHNT, CDR2 YENEEA. The CDR3 extends over 13 amino acids. The V and J ends lost 3 bases and 9 bases, in that order; junction bases with no gene match: 4. This chain's CDR3 is CASSFGTGDQAFF. In nucleotides, the CDR3 is TGTGCCAGCAGCTTCGGGACAGGGGACCAAGCTTTCTTT.

The chain's CDR3 is CASSIRLTKDTQYF. CDR3 nucleotide sequence: TGTGCCAGTAGTATACGACTCACTAAGGATACGCAGTATTTT. The chain has TRBV19 and TRBJ2-3; D gene ambiguous. Germline CDR1 and CDR2: LNHDA and SQIVND (reference sequence). V lost 2 bases and J 6 bases, leaving 12 bases between the germline ends. The CDR3 sequence is 14 residues long.

Comment on this clone: Other DNA sequences in the sample encode the same CDR3. This chain uses TRBV19 with TRBJ1-1; D is undetermined. CDR1 LNHDA and CDR2 SQIVND come from the germline V gene (reference sequence). The length of the CDR3 is 14 residues. The V end lost 4 bases, the J end lost 0 bases, and 9 bases lay between the germline ends. This CDR3 reads CASSRGSMNTEAFF. The CDR3 DNA reads as TGTGCCAGTAGTAGAGGGTCCATGAACACTGAAGCTTTCTTT.